A selection of T cell receptor beta chains follows, all from one sample in a study of persistence of HIV-infected CD4 T cells. These TCRs are of unknown antigen specificity. Assay: immunoSEQ multiplex PCR; the TCRdb copy retains only in-frame clones and omits some. This sample has about 28,000 clones, with roughly 86% found just once. This material consisted of CD4+ T cells sorted from PBMCs after 18-hour stimulation, taken from a patient who received antiretroviral therapy. All receptors come from an adult man with HIV who was CMV-seropositive. The CDR3 runs from the conserved cysteine through the conserved F or W. The D gene is left open where the match is weak. Where a row states a size, it is once, few, many or the class of an expanded clone; other rows omit it.

clone size	V gene	J gene	D gene	CDR3 DNA	CDR3 protein
NA	TRBV19	TRBJ2-6	NA	TGTGCCAGTAGACCTGACAGGCTGGTCTCTGGGGCCAACGTCCTGACTTTC	CASRPDRLVSGANVLTF
NA	TRBV10-3	TRBJ2-1	TRBD2	TGTGCCATCAGGCAAGCGGGGGGCCAGACCAACTCTTCCGACAATGAGCAGTTCTTC	CAIRQAGGQTNSSDNEQFF
NA	TRBV28	TRBJ2-7	TRBD1	TGTGCCAGCAGTTCGGGGACAGGGTCCGCCTACGAGCAGTACTTC	CASSSGTGSAYEQYF
NA	TRBV6-5	TRBJ1-1	NA	TGTGCCAGCAGTTTCGGGCGGAACACTGAAGCTTTCTTT	CASSFGRNTEAFF
NA	TRBV28	TRBJ1-1	NA	TGTGCCAGCAGTTCGTTTCTTCGGGGTAGGGGTACTGAAGCTTTCTTT	CASSSFLRGRGTEAFF
NA	TRBV9	TRBJ2-3	TRBD1	TGTGCCAGCAGCATACTAACCGGGACAGGCACAGATACGCAGTATTTT	CASSILTGTGTDTQYF
once	TRBV10-2	TRBJ2-7	NA	TGCGCCAGCAGCGCCTACTCCTACGAGCAGTACTTC	CASSAYSYEQYF
NA	TRBV6-4	TRBJ1-1	NA	TGTGCCAGCAGTGACCGAAAGGGGGTTTCGAACACTGAAGCTTTCTTT	CASSDRKGVSNTEAFF
NA	TRBV5-4	TRBJ2-3	TRBD2	TGTGCCAGCAGCTACTTATCGGGGGGGGGCACAGATACGCAGTATTTT	CASSYLSGGGTDTQYF
once	TRBV9	TRBJ1-2	TRBD1	TGTGCCAGCAGCGTCCAGGACAGGAACTATGGCTACACCTTC	CASSVQDRNYGYTF
NA	TRBV7-2	TRBJ2-1	TRBD1	TGTGCCAGCAGCTTACTGGGGACAGGGAAGGATGAGCAGTTCTTC	CASSLLGTGKDEQFF
NA	TRBV5-4	TRBJ1-1	NA	TGTGCCAGCAGCTTGGACTCGGTTCGGCCCCCTGAAGCTTTCTTT	CASSLDSVRPPEAFF
once	TRBV9	TRBJ1-3	NA	TGTGCCAGCAGCGCCGTTCTGGCAGGCTCTGGAAACACCATATATTTT	CASSAVLAGSGNTIYF
NA	TRBV19	TRBJ1-2	TRBD1	TGTGCCAGTAGTATCGGACAGGTCGCGGGCTATGGCTACACCTTC	CASSIGQVAGYGYTF
NA	TRBV23-1	TRBJ2-1	TRBD1	TGTGCCAGCAGTCCTGGACAGGGGACTTACAATGAGCAGTTCTTC	CASSPGQGTYNEQFF
NA	TRBV27	TRBJ1-1	NA	TGTGCCAGCAGTGAGTACAGGGCTTTCACTGAAGCTTTCTTT	CASSEYRAFTEAFF
NA	TRBV5-1	TRBJ2-3	NA	TGCGCCAGCAGCTGGGGACAAACAAACACAGATACGCAGTATTTT	CASSWGQTNTDTQYF
NA	TRBV5-6	TRBJ1-2	NA	TGTGCCAGCAGTACCACCAGGGGTAACTATGGCTACACCTTC	CASSTTRGNYGYTF
NA	TRBV5-4	TRBJ1-1	NA	TGTGCCAGCAGCAGCATCACAATCCGCTCGGCGAACACTGAAGCTTTCTTT	CASSSITIRSANTEAFF
NA	TRBV5-4	TRBJ1-6	NA	TGTGCCAGCACCAAGATAGGGTCACCCCTCCACTTT	CASTKIGSPLHF
NA	TRBV3-1/TRBV3-2	TRBJ1-4	NA	TGTGCCAGCAGCCAACAGGTCTTCAACCTAAAACTGTTTTTT	CASSQQVFNLKLFF
NA	TRBV18	TRBJ2-2	NA	TGTGCCAGCTCACCACCTTTGAACACCGGGGAGCTGTTTTTT	CASSPPLNTGELFF
NA	TRBV18	TRBJ2-3	TRBD2	TGTGCCAGCTCACCACTTGGACTAGCGAGGCCAGATACGCAGTATTTT	CASSPLGLARPDTQYF
NA	TRBV7-2	TRBJ1-5	NA	TGTGCCAGCAGCTTATCGGAAAATCAGCCCCAGCATTTT	CASSLSENQPQHF
NA	TRBV6-6	TRBJ1-1	NA	TGTGCCAGCAGTTACCAGACGGGGAACACTGAAGCTTTCTTT	CASSYQTGNTEAFF
NA	TRBV7-2	TRBJ2-3	TRBD2	TGTGCCAGCAGCTTAGTCCCTAGCGGGGGGGTGGATACGCAGTATTTT	CASSLVPSGGVDTQYF
NA	TRBV19	TRBJ2-3	NA	TGTGCCAGTAGTCGGGGACCCAACACAGATACGCAGTATTTT	CASSRGPNTDTQYF
NA	TRBV5-1	TRBJ1-1	NA	TGCGCCAGCAGCGTAACCGGGGCTCGAACTGAAGCTTTCTTT	CASSVTGARTEAFF
NA	TRBV28	TRBJ1-1	NA	TGTGCCAGCAGTCCGACCCGGGCGGGGACTGAAGCTTTCTTT	CASSPTRAGTEAFF
NA	TRBV27	TRBJ2-6	NA	TGTGCCAGCAGGGCCTCTGGGGCCAACGTCCTGACTTTC	CASRASGANVLTF
NA	TRBV2	TRBJ1-5	NA	TGTGCCAGCATCCAATCAGTCGGGGGGGGGCAGCCCCAGCATTTT	CASIQSVGGGQPQHF
NA	TRBV7-2	TRBJ2-3	NA	TGTGCCAGCAGCTTAGCGCTGTCAGATACGCAGTATTTT	CASSLALSDTQYF
NA	TRBV5-1	TRBJ2-2	NA	TGCGCCAGCAGCTTAGGAACAGGGTACACCGGGGAGCTGTTTTTT	CASSLGTGYTGELFF
NA	TRBV14	TRBJ2-5	NA	TGTGCCAGCAGCCAAGTAGTTCAAGAGACCCAGTACTTC	CASSQVVQETQYF
medium-sized	TRBV4-2	TRBJ2-1	TRBD2	TGTGCCAGCAGCGGGGCGGGGGGCCCCACCTACAATGAGCAGTTCTTC	CASSGAGGPTYNEQFF
NA	TRBV12-5	TRBJ1-1	TRBD1	TGTGCTAGTGTTTTTCAGGGGGTTCCTGAAGCTTTCTTT	CASVFQGVPEAFF
NA	TRBV21-1	TRBJ2-7	NA	TGTGCCAGCACCAGAAGGGACAGGGGGCCGGACGAGCAGTACTTC	CASTRRDRGPDEQYF
NA	TRBV3-1/TRBV3-2	TRBJ2-3	TRBD1	TGTGCCAGCAGCCACGACAGGGTGAGGGGCACAGATACGCAGTATTTT	CASSHDRVRGTDTQYF
once	TRBV27	TRBJ1-6	NA	TGTGCCAGCAAACGACAGACCTCCTATAATTCACCCCTCCACTTT	CASKRQTSYNSPLHF
NA	TRBV6-2/TRBV6-3	TRBJ2-7	NA	TGTGCCAGCAGCGGGGGGCGATCCTACGAGCAGTACTTC	CASSGGRSYEQYF
NA	TRBV18	TRBJ2-4	NA	TGTGCCAGCTCAGCCGACATAGCCAAAAACATTCAGTACTTC	CASSADIAKNIQYF
NA	TRBV9	TRBJ2-7	TRBD1	TGTGCCAGCAGCCTTCGGACAGGGGGTGGCGAGCAGTACTTC	CASSLRTGGGEQYF